Below, 11 T cell receptor beta chains from the same sample are listed, as sequenced in a study of Graves' ophthalmopathy and Graves' hyperthyroidism. Amplification of the TCR beta CDR3 regions used RNA transcripts (as template). HTBI primers primed a first-round RT-PCR, and a second-round multiplex PCR followed. TCRdb processed the multiplex PCR reads anew with MiXCR; each CDR3 protein has one entry. The table shows about 600,000 distinct CDR3 sequences, with 39% occurring only once. Sequences were obtained from peripheral blood or thyroid tissue (not recorded which). The receptors stem from an adult man with Graves' hyperthyroidism.

The chain employs TRBV3-1 and TRBJ1-2; D call uncertain. There are 11 residues in the CDR3. Germline V gene lookup returns CDR1 LGHDT and CDR2 YNNKEL (reference sequence). V was pared by 5 bases and J by 6 bases, with 7 bases between. CDR3: CASSFYDGYTF. CDR3 in DNA: TGTGCCAGCAGCTTCTACGATGGCTACACCTTC.

This clonotype was observed many times. The rearrangement joins TRBV14 to TRBJ2-7; D is possibly TRBD2 (5 bases). V lost 0 bases, J lost 7 bases, and 13 bases lay in between. The CDR3 has 14 residues. Germline V CDR1 and CDR2: SGHDN, FVKESK. The CDR3 is CASSQDWTTGEQYF. In DNA, the CDR3 is TGTGCCAGCAGCCAAGACTGGACGACGGGGGAGCAGTACTTC.

Remarks on this clonotype: A junction boundary mismatches the germline segment, possibly from a read error. The chain combines TRBV10-1 with TRBJ1-1; 8 bases map to TRBD1. Looked up from germline, CDR1 is WNHNN and CDR2 is SYGVQD (reference sequence). CDR3 size: 17 residues. DNA of the CDR3: TGTGCCAGCAGAGCCTTAGTCGGGACAGGTTCGAACACTGAAGCTTTCTTT. Encoded protein: CASRALVGTGSNTEAFF.

This clonotype was counted a single time. This rearrangement joins TRBV15 to TRBJ1-5, with D possibly matching TRBD1 (5 bases). The V and J ends lost 1 base and 1 base respectively, with 8 bases between them. This CDR3 has 15 residues. The germline CDR1 and CDR2 sequences are LNHNV and YYDKDF (reference sequence). CDR3 amino acids: CATSRGRQSNQPQHF. The CDR3 DNA is TGTGCCACCAGCAGAGGCCGACAGAGCAATCAGCCCCAGCATTTT.

The rearrangement uses TRBV29-1 and TRBJ2-5; no clear D gene. Trimming took off 7 bases at V and 5 bases at J, with 17 bases between the two ends. Germline CDR1 reads SQVTM; CDR2 reads ANQGSEA. This CDR3 spans 13 amino acids. The chain's CDR3 is CSAFVGIRETQYF. CDR3 DNA sequence: TGCAGCGCGTTCGTTGGGATCAGGGAGACCCAGTACTTC.

There are many counts of this clonotype. This chain links TRBV4-2 with TRBJ1-2, with 9 bases lining up with TRBD1. J was trimmed by 7 bases and V by 4 bases; bases with no gene match: 10. This CDR3 contains 15 residues. Germline V gives CDR1 LGHNA, CDR2 YNFKEQ. CDR3 nucleotide sequence: TGTGCCAGCAGCCGACCCGGACAGGGGAACCTTGGCTACACCTTC. Translation: CASSRPGQGNLGYTF.

The rearrangement links TRBV28 to TRBJ2-7; D is unresolved. V lost 6 bases to trimming and J lost 4 bases, with 16 bases between them. Germline lookup yields CDR1 MDHEN and CDR2 SYDVKM. CDR3 length: 14 residues. CDR3 nucleotide sequence: TGTGCCAGCAGACGAACTCAGGAGTCTTACGAGCAGTACTTC. Translating it yields CASRRTQESYEQYF. Complete variable domain (other parts from reference TRBV28 and TRBJ2-7): DVKVTQSSRYLVKRTGEKVFLECVQDMDHENMFWYRQDPGLGLRLIYFSYDVKMKEKGDIPEGYSVSREKKERFSLILESASTNQTSMYLCASRRTQESYEQYFGPGTRLTVT.

V gene TRBV11-1 combines with J gene TRBJ1-6, with D perhaps matching TRBD1 (6 bases). The CDR3 contains 16 residues. Trimming took off 4 bases at V and 14 bases at J, with 24 bases between the two ends. Germline CDR1 and CDR2: SGHAT and FQDESV (reference sequence). The CDR3 sequence: CASSSPQGNTMTSLHF. The CDR3 DNA reads TGTGCCAGCAGCTCCCCCCAGGGGAACACAATGACATCCCTCCACTTT. Filled out from reference TRBV11-1 and TRBJ1-6, the complete variable domain reads EAEVAQSPRYKITEKSQAVAFWCDPISGHATLYWYRQILGQGPELLVQFQDESVVDDSQLPKDRFSAERLKGVDSTLKIQPAELGDSAMYLCASSSPQGNTMTSLHFGNGTRLTVT.

With respect to this clonotype: The junction and the germline gene differ at one end; a read error may be behind it. V usage is TRBV7-2 and J usage is TRBJ2-1; D is undetermined. The CDR3 covers 15 residues. In germline, CDR1 is SGHTA, CDR2 FQGNSA. This CDR3 reads CASSPPGGSYNEQFF. DNA for the CDR3: TGCGCCAGCAGCCCGCCGGGTGGTTCCTACAATGAGCAGTTCTTC. Looking up the rest from reference TRBV7-2 and TRBJ2-1 gives the full variable domain: GAGVSQSPSNKVTEKGKDVELRCDPISGHTALYWYRQSLGQGLEFLIYFQGNSAPDKSGLPSDRFSAERTGGSVSTLTIQRTQQEDSAVYLCASSPPGGSYNEQFFGPGTRLTVL.

This clonotype was seen ten or more times. The gene calls are TRBV5-1 and TRBJ1-5; 9 bases map to TRBD1. V lost 0 bases to trimming and J lost 7 bases; unmatched junction nucleotides: 5. Per the germline V gene, CDR1 is SGHRS and CDR2 is YFSETQ. The CDR3 extends over 15 amino acids. The DNA for the CDR3 is TGCGCCAGCAGCTTGGGTGACAGGGGGGACCAGCCCCAGCATTTT. This codes for CASSLGDRGDQPQHF.

About this clonotype: A single base separates this from a much larger clone, so it may be a read error. This chain connects TRBV28 to TRBJ1-6; maybe TRBD1 (6 bases). Germline CDR1 reads MDHEN; CDR2 reads SYDVKM. CDR3 length equals 12 residues. Trimming removed 7 bases at V and 9 bases at J, with 10 bases between. This CDR3 is CASNRVSSPLHF. The CDR3 region has the DNA TGTGCCAGCAACAGGGTTTCTTCACCCCTCCACTTT.